This entry concerns a single T cell receptor beta chain. Trimming stripped 0 bases from V and 6 bases from J, with 8 bases between. From germline, CDR1 is DFQATT and CDR2 SNEGSKA (reference sequence). CDR3 length equals 13 residues. The sample originates from a study of CD8 T cells in Susac syndrome. About the study: Sequencing included Susac syndrome patients, about 6 of them with active disease and about 8 in remission.

RNA amounts of roughly 0.45 to 1 ug underwent reverse transcription with random hexamers. Using its own MiXCR run on the immunoSEQ multiplex PCR reads, TCRdb lists one record per CDR3 protein. The sample records under 90,000 distinct CDR3 sequences, around 93% being singletons. What was sequenced was CD4+ T cells from PBMCs. The V gene is TRBV20-1, the J gene TRBJ2-2, with D perhaps being TRBD1 or TRBD2 (6 bases each). The sequence was obtained from a human donor with Susac syndrome. The CDR3 bases are TGCAGTGCTAGAGAAAGGGGGGCCGGGGAGCTGTTTTTT. Encoded protein: CSARERGAGELFF.